This T cell receptor (beta chain) comes out of a study of shared clonotypes between healthy human individuals. Study-wide context: Aged 18 to 49, the donors were two women and a few men.

Germline assignment: CDR1 SGHRS and CDR2 YFSETQ. Trimming pared 5 bases from V and 1 base from J, leaving 25 bases between. This CDR3 has 19 residues. Healthy HIV-negative adults without recent acute infections or vaccinations served as donors. Loaded into unsorted PBMC replicate PCRs was approximately 300 ng DNA, about 30,000 T cell genomes. Some clones are missing from TCRdb's copy, which holds only in-frame ones; the method was immunoSEQ multiplex PCR. The sample includes about 490,000 clones, about 79% seen only once; the top ten take 10% to 15%. This clonotype was obtained from a woman aged 40 to 49 in good health. Some clones in this sample may be carry-over from other donors' samples. This chain joins TRBV5-1 and TRBJ2-1, with D maybe TRBD1 (7 bases). The sequenced sample consisted of PBMCs. CDR3 sequence reads: CASSGVPLSQGGSYNEQFF. The CDR3 DNA reads as TGCGCCAGCAGTGGGGTTCCCCTCTCTCAGGGGGGTTCCTACAATGAGCAGTTCTTC.